Following are 10 T cell receptor beta chains from one sample sequenced in a study of OX40 agonist ivuxolimab in advanced cancers. Assay used: immunoSEQ multiplex PCR; TCRdb lists only in-frame clones, some missing. In the table there are 60,000 to 65,000 clones, 91% of which are singletons. The specimen was CD4+ or CD8+ T cells sorted from blood, collected in a trial of the OX40 agonist ivuxolimab. All receptors derive from an adult with an advanced solid tumor such as melanoma, head and neck, liver or kidney cancer.

The chain links TRBV6-5 to TRBJ2-7; 8 bases align to TRBD1. The CDR3 runs to 15 residues. Germline loops: CDR1 MNHEY, CDR2 SVGAGI. Trimming cost V 0 bases and J 5 bases; bases outside gene matches: 6. DNA of the CDR3: TGTGCCAGCAGTTACTCCGGGCAGGGGGCAGACGAGCAGTACTTC. Translating gives CASSYSGQGADEQYF.

This rearrangement joins TRBV2 to TRBJ2-3; 14 bases map to TRBD2. The germline V gene encodes CDR1 SNHLY and CDR2 FYNNEI. The CDR3 spans 17 residues. Losses at the gene ends were 6 bases for V and 2 bases for J; bases not matched to a gene: 7. CDR3 in amino acids: CASSLRTSGGNTDTQYF. The CDR3 DNA is TGTGCCAGCAGCCTTAGGACTAGCGGGGGGAACACAGATACGCAGTATTTT.

The chain is built from TRBV18 and TRBJ2-7; D not resolved. CDR3 size: 14 residues. V lost 5 bases and J 0 bases, leaving 11 bases between the germline ends. CDR1 is KGHSH, CDR2 LQKENI, per germline. The CDR3 sequence: CASSGDQSSYEQYF. The CDR3 region has the DNA TGTGCCAGCTCAGGCGACCAGAGCTCCTACGAGCAGTACTTC.

The chain employs TRBV28 and TRBJ2-2; TRBD2 matches 12 bases. Germline CDR1 is MDHEN and CDR2 is SYDVKM. The CDR3 spans 19 residues. The V gene end was trimmed by 6 bases and the J gene end by 1 base; junction bases not matched to a gene: 12. CDR3 region: CASSPPGTSGLRNTGELFF. CDR3 coding DNA: TGTGCCAGCAGCCCTCCCGGGACTAGCGGGCTTAGGAACACCGGGGAGCTGTTTTTT.

The gene calls are TRBV21-1 and TRBJ2-7. TRBV21-1 is a documented pseudogene. CDR3 length: 12 residues. As DNA, the CDR3 is TGTGCCAACAGGACGTCGGCCTACGAGCAGTACTTC. Translation gives CANRTSAYEQYF.

The chain links TRBV7-9 to TRBJ2-3, with TRBD1 matching 8 bases. V was clipped by 6 bases and J by 5 bases; unmatched bases: 7. There are 14 residues in the CDR3. Germline-derived CDR1 and CDR2 are SEHNR and FQNEAQ (reference sequence). CDR3 sequence (DNA): TGTGCCAGCAGGCGGACAGGGTCAAAAGATACGCAGTATTTT. Protein product: CASRRTGSKDTQYF. Based on the CDR3 plus reference TRBV7-9 and TRBJ2-3, the full variable domain is DTGVSQNPRHKITKRGQNVTFRCDPISEHNRLYWYRQTLGQGPEFLTYFQNEAQLEKSRLLSDRFSAERPKGSFSTLEIQRTEQGDSAMYLCASRRTGSKDTQYFGPGTRLTVL.

This chain connects TRBV9 to TRBJ2-1; 8 bases map to TRBD2. The CDR3 runs to 15 residues. The V gene end was trimmed by 2 bases and the J gene end by 7 bases; junction bases not matched to a gene: 8. The germline V gene has CDR1 SGDLS and CDR2 YYNGEE. The chain's CDR3 is CASSVGGGTTNEQFF. CDR3 sequence (DNA): TGTGCCAGCAGCGTTGGCGGGGGGACCACGAATGAGCAGTTCTTC.

The CDR3 region is CAWNDILTDTQYF. The DNA of the CDR3 is TGTGCCTGGAATGACATTCTTACAGATACGCAGTATTTT. J is TRBJ2-3 and V is TRBV30; no firm D call. The length of the CDR3 is 13 residues. Germline values: CDR1 GTSNPN, CDR2 SVGIG (reference sequence). V was trimmed by 4 bases and J by 3 bases, leaving 11 bases between them.

This clone showed up just once. The J gene is TRBJ2-1, the V gene TRBV7-8; a weak D match, TRBD1 (5 bases). Trimming took 2 bases from V and 1 from J, leaving 12 bases between them. Germline CDR1 and CDR2: SGHVS and FQNEAQ. The CDR3 is 16 residues long. DNA for the CDR3: TGTGCCAGCAGCTTATCCGCAGGGTTATCCTACAATGAGCAGTTCTTC. It translates to CASSLSAGLSYNEQFF.

This clone was detected a few times. The chain combines TRBV7-9 with TRBJ2-5, with TRBD1 identical over 9 bases. V shed 5 bases, J shed 5 bases, and the junction held 3 bases outside the gene matches. The CDR3 sequence is 13 residues long. Germline loops: CDR1 SEHNR, CDR2 FQNEAQ (reference sequence). CDR3 protein: CASSNDRGETQYF. The DNA of the CDR3 is TGTGCCAGCAGCAACGACAGGGGGGAGACCCAGTACTTC.